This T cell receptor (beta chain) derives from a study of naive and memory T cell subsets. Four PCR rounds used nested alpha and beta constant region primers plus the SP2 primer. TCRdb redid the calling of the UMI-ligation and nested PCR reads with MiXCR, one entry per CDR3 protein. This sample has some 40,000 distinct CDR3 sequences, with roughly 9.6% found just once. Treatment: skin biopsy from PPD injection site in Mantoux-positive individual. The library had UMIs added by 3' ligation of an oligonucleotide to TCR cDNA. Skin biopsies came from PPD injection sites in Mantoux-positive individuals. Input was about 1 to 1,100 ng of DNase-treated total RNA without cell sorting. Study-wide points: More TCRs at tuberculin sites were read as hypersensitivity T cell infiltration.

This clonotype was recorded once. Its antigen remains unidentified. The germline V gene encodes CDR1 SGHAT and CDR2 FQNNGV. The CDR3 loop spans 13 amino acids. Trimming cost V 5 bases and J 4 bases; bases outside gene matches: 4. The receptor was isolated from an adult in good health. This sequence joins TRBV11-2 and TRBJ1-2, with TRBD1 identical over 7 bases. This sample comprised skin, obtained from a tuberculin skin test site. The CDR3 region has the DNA TGTGCCAGCAGCCAGGGACAGCTCTATGGCTACACCTTC. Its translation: CASSQGQLYGYTF.